The clone carrying this T cell receptor (beta chain) was counted between two and nine times. Germline CDR1 and CDR2: GTSNPN and SVGIG (reference sequence). With 4 bases removed from V and 7 bases from J, the gap between germline ends came to 20 bases. This CDR3 has 15 amino acids. These data are taken from a study of blood T cell repertoires in COVID-19. The overall study: Whether acute or convalescent, the COVID-19 samples came from the United States, Italy and Spain.

The protocol was immunoSEQ multiplex PCR, while the TCRdb copy is restricted to in-frame clones and leaves out a portion. Among some 140,000 clones, roughly four fifths were seen once, and the ten largest hold roughly 10%. This receptor was taken from a human donor in a cohort sampled during active COVID-19. The chain carries TRBV30 and TRBJ1-5; TRBD1 is a possible D gene (6 bases). Specimen: peripheral blood. CDR3 region: CAWNLPGQFGQPQHF. The CDR3 region has the DNA TGTGCCTGGAATCTACCCGGACAGTTTGGACAGCCCCAGCATTTT. The full variable domain, with the rest looked up from reference TRBV30 and TRBJ1-5, is SQTIHQWPATLVQPVGSPLSLECTVEGTSNPNLYWYRQAAGRGLQLLFYSVGIGQISSEVPQNLSASRPQDRQFILSSKKLLLSDSGFYLCAWNLPGQFGQPQHFGDGTRLSIL.